This is a list of T cell receptor beta chains from one sample in a study of cytomegalovirus exposure and HLA in healthy donors. The assay was immunoSEQ multiplex PCR, and TCRdb's table has in-frame clones only and misses some. Of 110,000 to 150,000 clones listed, approximately 80% are singletons. The sequencing input was PBMCs. The receptors here all came from a male donor in good health and CMV-seronegative. Both conserved end residues are part of each CDR3. The D gene is left open where the match is weak. Expanded clones get a size class; other rows say once, few or many, or leave the size out.

d_gene: -; v_gene: TRBV5-1; j_gene: TRBJ1-1; abundance: once; CDR3nt: TGCGCCAGCAGCTTGGCGGGCCAGGGTATGATCACTGAAGCTTTCTTT; CDR3aa: CASSLAGQGMITEAFF
d_gene: -; v_gene: TRBV4-2; j_gene: TRBJ1-1; abundance: -; CDR3nt: TGTGCCAGCAGCCAAAAACAGGTTCCACCTGAAGCTTTCTTT; CDR3aa: CASSQKQVPPEAFF
d_gene: TRBD1; v_gene: TRBV5-5; j_gene: TRBJ1-2; abundance: -; CDR3nt: TGTGCCAGCAGCCTGCGACAGGGGGCGAGCTATGGCTACACCTTC; CDR3aa: CASSLRQGASYGYTF
d_gene: -; v_gene: TRBV9; j_gene: TRBJ2-5; abundance: few; CDR3nt: TGTGCCAGCAGCGTATTGTCGAGCGGCCAAGAGACCCAGTACTTC; CDR3aa: CASSVLSSGQETQYF
d_gene: -; v_gene: TRBV27; j_gene: TRBJ2-1; abundance: -; CDR3nt: TGTGCCAGCAGTACAATCCCATTTTCCGGGGGTCGGAATGAGCAGTTCTTC; CDR3aa: CASSTIPFSGGRNEQFF
d_gene: TRBD1; v_gene: TRBV14; j_gene: TRBJ1-1; abundance: -; CDR3nt: TGTGCCAGCAGCCCCTTCCCGACAGGGGGCGTGAGCACTGAAGCTTTCTTT; CDR3aa: CASSPFPTGGVSTEAFF
d_gene: TRBD2; v_gene: TRBV7-2; j_gene: TRBJ2-7; abundance: -; CDR3nt: TGTGCCAGCAGCTTAGATAGCGGGGGGAAATACGAGCAGTACTTC; CDR3aa: CASSLDSGGKYEQYF
d_gene: TRBD1; v_gene: TRBV6-5; j_gene: TRBJ2-1; abundance: -; CDR3nt: TGTGCCAGCAGTTACAAACAGGGGGTCCATGAGCAGTTCTTC; CDR3aa: CASSYKQGVHEQFF
d_gene: TRBD1; v_gene: TRBV4-2; j_gene: TRBJ1-6; abundance: -; CDR3nt: TGTGCCAGCAGCCAAGATAGAGGGACAGGGGCATTGGCCCTCCACTTT; CDR3aa: CASSQDRGTGALALHF
d_gene: -; v_gene: TRBV5-3; j_gene: TRBJ1-1; abundance: -; CDR3nt: TGTGCCAGAAGCTTGGAGAGGACAGAATCGAACACTGAAGCTTTCTTT; CDR3aa: CARSLERTESNTEAFF
d_gene: -; v_gene: TRBV2; j_gene: TRBJ2-4; abundance: -; CDR3nt: TGTGCCAGCAACCTGGACGCACAAAGGAGGGGCAGTCAGTACTTC; CDR3aa: CASNLDAQRRGSQYF
d_gene: -; v_gene: TRBV10-2; j_gene: TRBJ2-1; abundance: -; CDR3nt: TGCGCCAGCAGTGAGTCCCAAGACACGGCTTACAATGAGCAGTTCTTC; CDR3aa: CASSESQDTAYNEQFF
d_gene: TRBD2; v_gene: TRBV2; j_gene: TRBJ2-7; abundance: -; CDR3nt: TGTGCCAGCATTTCGAGACTAGCGGGGCCAAACGAGCAGTACTTC; CDR3aa: CASISRLAGPNEQYF
d_gene: TRBD1; v_gene: TRBV13; j_gene: TRBJ2-7; abundance: -; CDR3nt: TGTGCCAGCAGCTCCCGGGACAGGGCAACCTACGAGCAGTACTTC; CDR3aa: CASSSRDRATYEQYF
d_gene: -; v_gene: TRBV5-1; j_gene: TRBJ2-1; abundance: -; CDR3nt: TGCGCCAGCAGCCTACTCGGTGCGCGCTCCGATGAGCAGTTCTTC; CDR3aa: CASSLLGARSDEQFF
d_gene: TRBD2; v_gene: TRBV2; j_gene: TRBJ2-3; abundance: -; CDR3nt: TGTGCCAGCAGTACTAGCGGGGGTCCCACAGATACGCAGTATTTT; CDR3aa: CASSTSGGPTDTQYF
d_gene: TRBD1; v_gene: TRBV4-2; j_gene: TRBJ2-1; abundance: -; CDR3nt: TGTGCCAGCAGCCAAGACCCCGGGACAGTAAGGAATGAGCAGTTCTTC; CDR3aa: CASSQDPGTVRNEQFF
d_gene: -; v_gene: TRBV5-1; j_gene: TRBJ2-3; abundance: few; CDR3nt: TGCGCCAGCAGCTTGGAAACTACAGATACGCAGTATTTT; CDR3aa: CASSLETTDTQYF
d_gene: TRBD1; v_gene: TRBV5-1; j_gene: TRBJ2-7; abundance: -; CDR3nt: TGCGCCAGCAGCTTTGTGACAGGGGGCCTGGACGAGCAGTACTTC; CDR3aa: CASSFVTGGLDEQYF
d_gene: TRBD1; v_gene: TRBV18; j_gene: TRBJ2-5; abundance: -; CDR3nt: TGTGCCAGCTCACCACCTGTCTTATACGGGACAGGGGGCTTAAAGACCCAGTACTTC; CDR3aa: CASSPPVLYGTGGLKTQYF
d_gene: -; v_gene: TRBV18; j_gene: TRBJ1-4; abundance: once; CDR3nt: TGTGCCAGCTCACCGGACAGAAATGAAAAACTGTTTTTT; CDR3aa: CASSPDRNEKLFF
d_gene: -; v_gene: TRBV5-1; j_gene: TRBJ2-5; abundance: -; CDR3nt: TGCGCCAGCAGCTTGGCGGCAGGTGGGGGGAAAGAGACCCAGTACTTC; CDR3aa: CASSLAAGGGKETQYF
d_gene: -; v_gene: TRBV9; j_gene: TRBJ2-3; abundance: -; CDR3nt: TGTGCCAGCAGCGTAGGAGGAGGACCTAGCACAGATACGCAGTATTTT; CDR3aa: CASSVGGGPSTDTQYF
d_gene: -; v_gene: TRBV5-4; j_gene: TRBJ1-2; abundance: -; CDR3nt: TGTGCCAGCAACCAGGGTGGGGTATCGAATTATGGCTACACCTTC; CDR3aa: CASNQGGVSNYGYTF
d_gene: -; v_gene: TRBV18; j_gene: TRBJ2-1; abundance: -; CDR3nt: TGTGCCAGCTCACCTCCGGGAGAAATGACGGGTGAGCAGTTCTTC; CDR3aa: CASSPPGEMTGEQFF
d_gene: TRBD1; v_gene: TRBV7-6; j_gene: TRBJ2-1; abundance: -; CDR3nt: TGTGCCAGCAGCAGGGGGCTTCCCGGAGACTACAATGAGCAGTTCTTC; CDR3aa: CASSRGLPGDYNEQFF
d_gene: -; v_gene: TRBV6-5; j_gene: TRBJ1-1; abundance: few; CDR3nt: TGTGCCAGCAAAGGGGTCTCCACTGAAGCTTTCTTT; CDR3aa: CASKGVSTEAFF
d_gene: TRBD1; v_gene: TRBV19; j_gene: TRBJ2-7; abundance: -; CDR3nt: TGTGCCAGTAGTATTGGACAGGTTAACGAGCAGTACTTC; CDR3aa: CASSIGQVNEQYF
d_gene: -; v_gene: TRBV27; j_gene: TRBJ2-5; abundance: few; CDR3nt: TGTGCCAGCAGGGGCTCGTGGGTTCAAGAGACCCAGTACTTC; CDR3aa: CASRGSWVQETQYF